These 29 T cell receptor beta chains came from one sample sequenced in a study of cytomegalovirus exposure and HLA in healthy donors. PCR amplification relied on 60 Vbeta primers (plus 13 Jbeta primers). Sequencing was performed with immunoSEQ multiplex PCR; in TCRdb, only in-frame clones are kept and a portion is missing. The sample yields roughly 130,000 clones, around 74% seen once. What was sequenced was PBMCs. Receptor source: a man aged 40-49 years in good health and CMV-seropositive.

The chain links TRBV11-2 to TRBJ1-1; the match to TRBD1 covers 8 bases. The germline CDR1 and CDR2 sequences are SGHAT and FQNNGV. The CDR3 runs to 17 residues. V gave up 1 base and J gave up 6 bases; unmatched junction bases: 13. CDR3 sequence reads: CASSLVSGTGPLAEAFF. CDR3 nucleotides: TGTGCCAGCAGCTTAGTCTCCGGGACAGGTCCCCTGGCTGAAGCTTTCTTT.

This rearrangement joins TRBV7-9 to TRBJ1-3; tentatively, D is TRBD1 (6 bases). The V and J ends lost 5 bases and 2 bases respectively, with 10 bases between them. CDR3 length: 14 amino acids. The germline V gene encodes CDR1 SEHNR and CDR2 FQNEAQ (reference sequence). CDR3 loop: CASSETGTGNTIYF. CDR3 sequence (DNA): TGTGCCAGCAGCGAAACAGGGACTGGAAACACCATATATTTT. The whole variable domain, filled in from reference TRBV7-9 and TRBJ1-3, reads DTGVSQNPRHKITKRGQNVTFRCDPISEHNRLYWYRQTLGQGPEFLTYFQNEAQLEKSRLLSDRFSAERPKGSFSTLEIQRTEQGDSAMYLCASSETGTGNTIYFGEGSWLTVV.

V usage is TRBV11-1 and J usage is TRBJ2-1; D perhaps matches TRBD2 (5 bases). The CDR3 is made up of 14 amino acids. Trimming pared 4 bases from V and 5 bases from J, leaving 12 bases between. Germline lookup yields CDR1 SGHAT and CDR2 FQDESV (reference sequence). The CDR3 is CASSSEGDNNEQFF. The CDR3, as DNA: TGTGCCAGCAGCTCTGAGGGAGACAACAATGAGCAGTTCTTC.

The rearrangement links TRBV7-9 to TRBJ2-6; 7 positions agree with TRBD1. CDR1 is SEHNR and CDR2 is FQNEAQ in the germline V gene (reference sequence). V gave up 4 bases and J gave up 2 bases; unmatched junction bases: 2. The CDR3 loop spans 15 amino acids. CDR3 residues: CASSSDRAGANVLTF. CDR3 DNA sequence: TGTGCCAGCAGCTCCGACAGGGCTGGGGCCAACGTCCTGACTTTC. Full variable domain (outside the CDR3, taken from reference TRBV7-9 and TRBJ2-6): DTGVSQNPRHKITKRGQNVTFRCDPISEHNRLYWYRQTLGQGPEFLTYFQNEAQLEKSRLLSDRFSAERPKGSFSTLEIQRTEQGDSAMYLCASSSDRAGANVLTFGAGSRLTVL.

The chain is built from TRBV9 and TRBJ2-5; D might be TRBD1 (5 bases). Germline loops: CDR1 SGDLS, CDR2 YYNGEE. The CDR3 consists of 15 residues. With 2 bases removed from V and 5 bases from J, the gap between germline ends came to 16 bases. CDR3 in amino acids: CASSVGPGPGETQYF. The CDR3 DNA reads TGTGCCAGCAGCGTGGGGCCAGGGCCAGGCGAGACCCAGTACTTC.

The chain recombines TRBV5-1 with TRBJ2-7; TRBD1 matches 7 bases. CDR3 length: 12 amino acids. V was pared by 5 bases and J by 4 bases, with 3 bases of the junction left unmatched. Germline values: CDR1 SGHRS, CDR2 YFSETQ. The chain's CDR3 is CASRQGSYEQYF. The CDR3 DNA reads TGCGCCAGCAGACAGGGGTCATACGAGCAGTACTTC.

This chain connects TRBV9 to TRBJ1-1; a possible D gene is TRBD1 (5 bases). Germline V gene lookup returns CDR1 SGDLS and CDR2 YYNGEE. V lost 0 bases and J lost 4, with 10 bases in between. CDR3 length equals 14 residues. Here the CDR3 reads CASSVEGGTTEAFF. CDR3 nucleotides: TGTGCCAGCAGCGTAGAAGGAGGGACCACTGAAGCTTTCTTT.

V gene TRBV27 combines with J gene TRBJ1-2, with D possibly matching TRBD1 (5 bases). The CDR3 has 17 amino acids. Germline V gene sequence: CDR1 MNHEY, CDR2 SMNVEV (reference sequence). Trimming took 6 bases from V and 2 from J, leaving 22 bases between them. CDR3 residues: CASRSPLFGRVNYGYTF. DNA of the CDR3: TGTGCCAGCAGAAGCCCACTCTTTGGCAGGGTGAACTATGGCTACACCTTC.

V is TRBV7-2 and J is TRBJ1-1; D gene ambiguous. V was pared by 2 bases and J by 0 bases, with 10 bases between. CDR1 and CDR2 (germline): SGHTA, FQGNSA. The CDR3 runs to 15 residues. Written as DNA, the CDR3 is TGTGCCAGCAGCTTATGGTTCGACTTGAACACTGAAGCTTTCTTT. Amino acids: CASSLWFDLNTEAFF.

The chain combines TRBV27 with TRBJ2-2, with TRBD1 matching 7 bases. CDR1 is MNHEY and CDR2 is SMNVEV in the germline V gene (reference sequence). V dropped 3 bases and J dropped 5; count of bases not matched to a gene: 3. This CDR3 comprises 14 residues. CDR3 protein: CASSLTGRTGELFF. CDR3 in DNA: TGTGCCAGCAGTTTGACAGGGCGTACCGGGGAGCTGTTTTTT.

This chain joins TRBV18 and TRBJ1-1; 7 positions agree with TRBD1. The CDR3 is 13 residues long. J lost 6 bases, V lost 2 bases, and 3 bases had no gene match. Per germline, CDR1 KGHSH and CDR2 LQKENI. Written as DNA, the CDR3 is TGTGCCAGCTCACCAAGAACAGGGGCTGAAGCTTTCTTT. Protein product: CASSPRTGAEAFF. Full variable domain (rest looked up from reference TRBV18 and TRBJ1-1): NAGVMQNPRHLVRRRGQEARLRCSPMKGHSHVYWYRQLPEEGLKFMVYLQKENIIDESGMPKERFSAEFPKEGPSILRIQQVVRGDSAAYFCASSPRTGAEAFFGQGTRLTVV.

The J gene is TRBJ2-5, the V gene TRBV5-4, with D unresolved. CDR3 size: 12 residues. CDR1 is SGHNT and CDR2 is YYREEE in the germline V gene (reference sequence). V gave up 4 bases and J gave up 5 bases, with 9 bases separating them. CDR3: CASSKSWETQYF. Written as DNA, the CDR3 is TGTGCCAGCAGCAAGAGTTGGGAGACCCAGTACTTC. The full variable domain, in which reference TRBV5-4 and TRBJ2-5 provide the parts outside the CDR3, is ETGVTQSPTHLIKTRGQQVTLRCSSQSGHNTVSWYQQALGQGPQFIFQYYREEENGRGNFPPRFSGLQFPNYSSELNVNALELDDSALYLCASSKSWETQYFGPGTRLLVL.

The CDR3, as DNA: TGTGCCAGCAGAGTCCTGGGAGGAGCGGGAGGGCAGTACGAGCAGTACTTC. This codes for CASRVLGGAGGQYEQYF. The chain recombines TRBV28 with TRBJ2-7, with 10 nucleotides matching TRBD2. Germline V lookup: CDR1 MDHEN, CDR2 SYDVKM. There are 17 residues in the CDR3. With V trimmed by 6 bases and J by 4 bases, 15 bases remained unmatched.

CDR3 bases: TGTGCCAGCACCGCTTTTGGGAGCTCCTATAATTCACCCCTCCACTTT. It translates to CASTAFGSSYNSPLHF. The V call is TRBV27, the J call TRBJ1-6; the D is unclear. This CDR3 has 16 amino acids. Germline CDR1 and CDR2: MNHEY and SMNVEV (reference sequence). With 7 bases removed from V and 0 bases from J, the gap between germline ends came to 13 bases.

The chain joins TRBV6-1 to TRBJ1-1, with 8 positions matching TRBD1. The CDR3 sequence is 14 residues long. Per the germline V gene, CDR1 is MNHNS and CDR2 is SASEGT. Trimming cost V 10 bases and J 6 bases; bases outside gene matches: 13. CDR3 region: CATFNSGGISEAFF. The CDR3 DNA is TGTGCCACTTTTAATTCAGGGGGCATCTCTGAAGCTTTCTTT.

The chain uses TRBV6-1 and TRBJ2-3; D unresolved. In germline, CDR1 is MNHNS, CDR2 SASEGT. The CDR3 runs 15 residues. V lost 2 bases to trimming and J lost 2 bases, with 11 bases between them. This chain's CDR3 is CASSELAVDTDTQYF. The CDR3 DNA is TGTGCCAGCAGTGAACTGGCAGTTGACACAGATACGCAGTATTTT.

This clone was counted a few times. The DNA for the CDR3 is TGCGCCAGCAGCCAAGTCAACGGGGGCAATCAGCCCCAGCATTTT. This codes for CASSQVNGGNQPQHF. The chain recombines TRBV4-1 with TRBJ1-5; no clear D. The CDR3 totals 15 residues. V was cut by 1 base and J by 2 bases, with 9 bases left in between. Germline CDR1 reads MGHRA; CDR2 reads YSYEKL.

V and J are TRBV6-5 and TRBJ1-1; D is unresolved. CDR3 length equals 15 residues. V was clipped by 8 bases and J by 0 bases, with 16 bases between them. CDR1 and CDR2 from the germline V gene are MNHEY and SVGAGI. This CDR3 reads CASGEGRFLNTEAFF. Here the CDR3 DNA reads TGTGCCAGCGGAGAAGGTAGATTCCTGAACACTGAAGCTTTCTTT.

The V call is TRBV6-5, the J call TRBJ2-2, with TRBD2 matching 7 bases. Germline loops: CDR1 MNHEY, CDR2 SVGAGI. The CDR3 loop spans 15 amino acids. J gave up 2 bases and V 4 bases, and 4 bases lay outside the gene matches. As DNA, the CDR3 is TGTGCCAGCAGTTCTAGCGGAGATAACACCGGGGAGCTGTTTTTT. It translates to CASSSSGDNTGELFF.

The gene calls are TRBV7-9 and TRBJ2-7, with 11 bases lining up with TRBD1. Trimming at V came to 4 bases and at J to 2 bases, leaving 10 bases not matched to a gene. CDR1 and CDR2 (germline): SEHNR, FQNEAQ (reference sequence). This CDR3 has 17 residues. The CDR3 nucleotides are TGTGCCAGCAGCTCCTTCGGACAGGGGGCTACCACCTACGAGCAGTACTTC. Translating gives CASSSFGQGATTYEQYF.

V gene TRBV28 combines with J gene TRBJ1-2; TRBD1 is a possible D gene (6 bases). Germline CDR1 and CDR2: MDHEN and SYDVKM. The V and J ends lost 1 base and 4 bases respectively, with 16 bases between them. The CDR3 runs to 16 residues. CDR3 loop: CASSLLQGRSVYGYTF. The CDR3 DNA reads TGTGCCAGCAGTTTATTACAGGGTCGTTCGGTCTATGGCTACACCTTC.

J is TRBJ2-3 and V is TRBV5-1, with 8 bases lining up with TRBD2. CDR3 length: 16 amino acids. Germline loops: CDR1 SGHRS, CDR2 YFSETQ. Trimming cost V 0 bases and J 6 bases; bases outside gene matches: 9. CDR3: CASSLAGGAVADTQYF. Written as DNA, the CDR3 is TGCGCCAGCAGCTTGGCGGGGGGGGCGGTGGCGGATACGCAGTATTTT.

On this clone: The sample has other DNA sequences that encode this CDR3 too. This rearrangement joins TRBV29-1 to TRBJ1-3, with a weak D call TRBD1 (5 bases). Trimming removed 6 bases from V and 2 bases from J, with 11 bases in between. This CDR3 has 13 amino acids. Germline V gene sequence: CDR1 SQVTM, CDR2 ANQGSEA. As DNA, the CDR3 is TGCAGCGTCGCCGCGGGGGCTGGAAACACCATATATTTT. Its protein product is CSVAAGAGNTIYF.

This chain connects TRBV10-3 to TRBJ1-3, with D hard to call. V lost 7 bases to trimming and J lost 2 bases, with 9 bases between them. Germline V gives CDR1 ENHRY, CDR2 SYGVKD. The CDR3 covers 13 residues. The CDR3, as DNA: TGTGCCATCACCGGAGGACCTGGAAACACCATATATTTT. Protein sequence: CAITGGPGNTIYF.

This clone was seen only once. The rearrangement joins TRBV5-8 to TRBJ2-3; the match to TRBD2 covers 11 bases. The CDR3 runs 17 residues. With 6 bases clipped from V and 2 bases from J, the junction kept 11 bases outside the gene matches. Per germline, CDR1 SGHTS and CDR2 YDEGEE. The CDR3 is CASTPAGSGRATDTQYF. The CDR3 bases are TGTGCCAGCACCCCGGCAGGTAGCGGGAGGGCCACAGATACGCAGTATTTT.

The chain has TRBV7-9 and TRBJ1-6, with a possible D match to TRBD1 (6 bases). The V gene's germline CDR1 is SEHNR and CDR2 FQNEAQ (reference sequence). This CDR3 is built from 16 residues. V was trimmed by 1 base and J by 7 bases, leaving 14 bases between them. The CDR3 bases are TGTGCCAGCAGCTTAGGACCTTGGACAGACAATTCACCCCTCCACTTT. Translated, it gives CASSLGPWTDNSPLHF.

The chain carries TRBV28 and TRBJ1-1, with D perhaps matching TRBD1 (5 bases). The CDR3 runs to 16 residues. The V end lost 2 bases, the J end lost 1 base, and 14 bases lay between the germline ends. The germline V gene encodes CDR1 MDHEN and CDR2 SYDVKM. The DNA of the CDR3 is TGTGCCAGCAGTTTAGAGCGACCCGGGGGGAACACTGAAGCTTTCTTT. Encoded protein: CASSLERPGGNTEAFF.

The chain is built from TRBV9 and TRBJ2-1; unclear D gene. Between the trimmed V and J ends, which lost 2 bases and 5 bases, there was a span of 8 bases. The CDR3 loop spans 13 amino acids. Per germline, CDR1 SGDLS and CDR2 YYNGEE. The CDR3 region has the DNA TGTGCCAGCAGCGTTCGGGTGGACAATGAGCAGTTCTTC. Its translation is CASSVRVDNEQFF.

The V gene is TRBV7-6, the J gene TRBJ1-3; 8 nucleotides match TRBD1. The junction had 4 bases not matched to a gene; V was cut back by 0 bases and J by 0 bases. The CDR3 length is 17 residues. The germline V gene has CDR1 SGHVS and CDR2 FNYEAQ. As DNA, the CDR3 is TGTGCCAGCAGCTTAGCGTCCCAGGGGGCCTCTGGAAACACCATATATTTT. Protein: CASSLASQGASGNTIYF.